The entry that follows covers one T cell receptor (beta chain) sequence. This entry is derived from a study of blood T cell repertoires in COVID-19. Germline CDR1 MNHEY, CDR2 SVGAGI. The CDR3 has 15 amino acids. V was trimmed by 8 bases and J by 1 base, leaving 15 bases between them. Methods used by the authors: Amplification of reference gene primers was used by the study to estimate nucleated cell counts. The protocol was immunoSEQ multiplex PCR, while the TCRdb copy is restricted to in-frame clones and leaves out a portion. V, J and clone size are those of that table, while D and trimming were read from the DNA. The sample lists roughly 100,000 clones, around 88% seen once, with 3.5% in the top ten.

This chain joins TRBV6-5 and TRBJ2-4; D might be TRBD1 (6 bases). The receptor was isolated from a human donor in a cohort sampled during active COVID-19. What was sequenced was peripheral blood. CDR3 residues: CASGSRGIAKNIQYF. As DNA, the CDR3 is TGTGCCAGCGGATCGAGGGGGATCGCCAAAAACATTCAGTACTTC.